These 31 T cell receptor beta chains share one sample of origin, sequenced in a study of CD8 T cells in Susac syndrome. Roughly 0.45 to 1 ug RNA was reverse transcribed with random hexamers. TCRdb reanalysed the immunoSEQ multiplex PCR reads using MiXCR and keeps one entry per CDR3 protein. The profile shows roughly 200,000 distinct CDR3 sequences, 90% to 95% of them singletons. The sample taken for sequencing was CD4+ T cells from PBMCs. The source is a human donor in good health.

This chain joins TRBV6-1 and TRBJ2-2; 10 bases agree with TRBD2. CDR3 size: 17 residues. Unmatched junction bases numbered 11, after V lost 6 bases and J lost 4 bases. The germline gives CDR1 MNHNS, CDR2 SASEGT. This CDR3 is CASRPRTSGASTGELFF. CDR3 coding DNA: TGTGCCAGCAGACCAAGAACTAGCGGGGCGTCCACCGGGGAGCTGTTTTTT.

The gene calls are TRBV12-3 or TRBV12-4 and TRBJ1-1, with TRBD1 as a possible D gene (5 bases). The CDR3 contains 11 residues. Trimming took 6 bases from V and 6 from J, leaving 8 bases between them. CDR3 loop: CASSLQAEAFF. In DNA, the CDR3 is TGTGCCAGCAGCCTACAGGCTGAAGCTTTCTTT.

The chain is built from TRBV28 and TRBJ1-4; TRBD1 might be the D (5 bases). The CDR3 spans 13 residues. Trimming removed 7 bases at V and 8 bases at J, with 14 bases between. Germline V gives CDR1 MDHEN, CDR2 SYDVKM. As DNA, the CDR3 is TGTGCCAGCACTCCCCTTGGGGGGGAAAAACTGTTTTTT. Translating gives CASTPLGGEKLFF.

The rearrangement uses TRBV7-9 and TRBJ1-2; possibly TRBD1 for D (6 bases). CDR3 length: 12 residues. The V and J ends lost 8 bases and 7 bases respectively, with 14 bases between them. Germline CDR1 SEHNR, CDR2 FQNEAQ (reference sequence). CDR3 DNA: TGTGCCAGCCAAGGCAGGGGCGGTGGCTACACCTTC. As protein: CASQGRGGGYTF.

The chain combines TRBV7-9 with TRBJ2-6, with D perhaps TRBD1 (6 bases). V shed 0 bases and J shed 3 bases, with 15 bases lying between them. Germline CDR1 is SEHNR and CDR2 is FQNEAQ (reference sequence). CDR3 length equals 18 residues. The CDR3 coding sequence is TGTGCCAGCAGCTTAGCGGGGGCCGTGAGAAGTGGGGCCAACGTCCTGACTTTC. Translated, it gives CASSLAGAVRSGANVLTF.

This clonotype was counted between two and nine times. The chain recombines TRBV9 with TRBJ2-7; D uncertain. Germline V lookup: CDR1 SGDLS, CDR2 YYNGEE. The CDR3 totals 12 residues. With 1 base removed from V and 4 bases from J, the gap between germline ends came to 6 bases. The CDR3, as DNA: TGTGCCAGCAGCGTAAGTGAATACGAGCAGTACTTC. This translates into CASSVSEYEQYF.

The CDR3 coding sequence is TGTGCCACCAGTGATTTTCGAGCGGGGGAGACCCAGTACTTC. It yields the protein CATSDFRAGETQYF. The chain employs TRBV24-1 and TRBJ2-5; the match to TRBD2 covers 7 bases. This CDR3 region has 14 residues. V gave up 1 base and J gave up 5 bases; unmatched junction bases: 3. The germline V gene has CDR1 KGHDR and CDR2 SFDVKD.

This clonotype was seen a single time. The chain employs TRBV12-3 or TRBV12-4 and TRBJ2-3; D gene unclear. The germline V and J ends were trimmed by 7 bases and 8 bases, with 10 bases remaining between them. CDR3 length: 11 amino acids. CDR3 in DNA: TGTGCCAGCACCTTATTAGGTACGCAGTATTTT. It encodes CASTLLGTQYF.

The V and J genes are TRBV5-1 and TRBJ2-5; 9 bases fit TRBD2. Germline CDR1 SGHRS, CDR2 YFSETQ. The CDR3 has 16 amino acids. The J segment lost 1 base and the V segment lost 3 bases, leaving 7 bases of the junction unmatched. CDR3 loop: CASSWGLAGPQETQYF. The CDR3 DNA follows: TGCGCCAGCAGCTGGGGGCTAGCGGGGCCCCAAGAGACCCAGTACTTC.

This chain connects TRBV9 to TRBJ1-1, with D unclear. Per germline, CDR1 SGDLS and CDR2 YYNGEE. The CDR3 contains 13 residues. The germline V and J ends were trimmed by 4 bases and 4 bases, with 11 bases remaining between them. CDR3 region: CASSMTLATEAFF. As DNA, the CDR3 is TGTGCCAGCAGCATGACCCTCGCCACTGAAGCTTTCTTT.

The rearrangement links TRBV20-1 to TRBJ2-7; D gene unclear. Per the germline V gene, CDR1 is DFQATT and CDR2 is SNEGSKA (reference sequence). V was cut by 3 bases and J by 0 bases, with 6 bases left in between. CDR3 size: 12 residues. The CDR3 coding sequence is TGCAGTGCTAGCCGGAACTCCTACGAGCAGTACGTC. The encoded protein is CSASRNSYEQYV.

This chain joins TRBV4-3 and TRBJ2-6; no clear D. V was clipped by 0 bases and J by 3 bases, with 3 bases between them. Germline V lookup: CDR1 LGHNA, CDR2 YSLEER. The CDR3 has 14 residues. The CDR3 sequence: CASSQDNGANVLTF. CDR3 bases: TGCGCCAGCAGCCAAGATAATGGGGCCAACGTCCTGACTTTC.

CDR3 coding DNA: TGTGCCAGCAGCCAAGATCAGGGTCCAGACATTCAGTACTTC. Its protein is CASSQDQGPDIQYF. V usage is TRBV4-2 and J usage is TRBJ2-4, with a possible D match to TRBD1 (5 bases). Per germline, CDR1 LGHNA and CDR2 YNFKEQ. The CDR3 loop spans 14 amino acids. The V gene lost 0 bases and the J gene lost 8 bases, with 11 bases spanning the gap.

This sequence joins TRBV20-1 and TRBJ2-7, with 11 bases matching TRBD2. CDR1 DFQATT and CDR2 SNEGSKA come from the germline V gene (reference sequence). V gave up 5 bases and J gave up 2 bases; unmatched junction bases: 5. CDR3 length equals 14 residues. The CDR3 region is CSAVAGGPPYEQYF. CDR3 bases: TGCAGTGCTGTAGCGGGGGGGCCCCCCTACGAGCAGTACTTC.

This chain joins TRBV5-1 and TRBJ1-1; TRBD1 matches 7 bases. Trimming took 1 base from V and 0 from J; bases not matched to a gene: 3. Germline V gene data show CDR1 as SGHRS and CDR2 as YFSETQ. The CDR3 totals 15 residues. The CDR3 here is CASSLRQGMNTEAFF. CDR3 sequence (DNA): TGCGCCAGCAGCTTGCGACAGGGCATGAACACTGAAGCTTTCTTT.

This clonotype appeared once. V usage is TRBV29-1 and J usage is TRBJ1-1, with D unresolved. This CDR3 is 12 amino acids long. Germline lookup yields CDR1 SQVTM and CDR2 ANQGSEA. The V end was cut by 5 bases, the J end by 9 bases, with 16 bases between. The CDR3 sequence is CSVRTGSDKAFF. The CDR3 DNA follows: TGCAGCGTTCGGACCGGTTCTGATAAAGCTTTCTTT.

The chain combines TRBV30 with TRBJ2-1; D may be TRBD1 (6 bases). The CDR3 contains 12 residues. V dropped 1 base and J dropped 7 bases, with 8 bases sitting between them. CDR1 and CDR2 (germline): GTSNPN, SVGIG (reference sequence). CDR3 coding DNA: TGTGCCTGGAGTGAACAGGGAAATGAGCAGTTCTTC. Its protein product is CAWSEQGNEQFF.

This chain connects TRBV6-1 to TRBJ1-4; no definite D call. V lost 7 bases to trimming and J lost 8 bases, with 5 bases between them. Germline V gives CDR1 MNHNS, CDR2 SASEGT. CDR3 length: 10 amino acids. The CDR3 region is CASNGEKLFF. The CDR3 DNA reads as TGTGCCAGCAACGGCGAAAAACTGTTTTTT.

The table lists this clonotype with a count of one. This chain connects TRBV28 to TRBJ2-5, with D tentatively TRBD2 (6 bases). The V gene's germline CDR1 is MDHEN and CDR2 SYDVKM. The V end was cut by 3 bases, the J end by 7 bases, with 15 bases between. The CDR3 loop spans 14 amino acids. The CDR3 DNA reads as TGTGCCAGCAGTTTCTCTACGTGGGGAGGGACCCAGTACTTC. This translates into CASSFSTWGGTQYF.

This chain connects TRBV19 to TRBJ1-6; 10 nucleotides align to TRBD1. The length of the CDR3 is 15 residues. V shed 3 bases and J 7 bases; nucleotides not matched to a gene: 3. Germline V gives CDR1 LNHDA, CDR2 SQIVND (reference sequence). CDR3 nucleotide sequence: TGTGCCAGTAGTATTTCGGGACAGGGGAATTCACCCCTCCACTTT. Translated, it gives CASSISGQGNSPLHF.

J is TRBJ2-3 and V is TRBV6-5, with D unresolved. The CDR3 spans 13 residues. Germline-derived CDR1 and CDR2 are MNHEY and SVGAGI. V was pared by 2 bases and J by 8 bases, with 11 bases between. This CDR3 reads CASSYDRGATQYF. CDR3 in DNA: TGTGCCAGCAGTTACGATCGTGGAGCTACGCAGTATTTT.

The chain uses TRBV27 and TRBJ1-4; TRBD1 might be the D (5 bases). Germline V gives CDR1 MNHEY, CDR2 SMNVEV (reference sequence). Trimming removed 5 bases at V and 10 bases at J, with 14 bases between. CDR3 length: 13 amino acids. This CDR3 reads CASSASWGRKLFF. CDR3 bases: TGTGCCAGCAGTGCCTCCTGGGGGAGAAAACTGTTTTTT.

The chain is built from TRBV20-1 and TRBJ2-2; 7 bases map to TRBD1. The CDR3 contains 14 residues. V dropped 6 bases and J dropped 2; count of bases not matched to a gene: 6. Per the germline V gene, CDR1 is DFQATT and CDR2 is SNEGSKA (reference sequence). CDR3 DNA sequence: TGCAGTGCAGCCGGGACAGATAACACCGGGGAGCTGTTTTTT. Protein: CSAAGTDNTGELFF.

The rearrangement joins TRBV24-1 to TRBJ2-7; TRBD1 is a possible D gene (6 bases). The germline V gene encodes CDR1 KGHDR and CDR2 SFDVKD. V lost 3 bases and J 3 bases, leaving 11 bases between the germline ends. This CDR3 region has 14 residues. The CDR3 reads CATSDTDRSYEQYV. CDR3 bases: TGTGCCACCAGTGATACCGACAGGAGCTACGAGCAGTACGTC.

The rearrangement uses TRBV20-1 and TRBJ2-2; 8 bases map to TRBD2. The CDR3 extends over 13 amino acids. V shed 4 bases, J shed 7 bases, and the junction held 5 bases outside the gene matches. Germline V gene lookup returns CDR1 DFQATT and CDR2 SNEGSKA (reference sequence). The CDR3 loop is CSAKSGGIGELFF. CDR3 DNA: TGCAGTGCTAAATCGGGGGGGATCGGGGAGCTGTTTTTT.

Here the CDR3 reads CASSPLGGEQFF. In DNA form, the CDR3 reads TGTGCCAGCAGCCCCCTGGGGGGCGAGCAGTTCTTC. The chain is built from TRBV3-1 and TRBJ2-1; TRBD1 or TRBD2 may be the D gene (6 bases each). Trimming took off 4 bases at V and 10 bases at J, with 11 bases between the two ends. CDR1 is LGHDT and CDR2 is YNNKEL in the germline V gene (reference sequence). CDR3 length: 12 residues.

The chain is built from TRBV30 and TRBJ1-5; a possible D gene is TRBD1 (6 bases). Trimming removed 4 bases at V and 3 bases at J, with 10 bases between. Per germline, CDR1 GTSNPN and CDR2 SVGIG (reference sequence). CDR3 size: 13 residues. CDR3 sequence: CAWKTGINQPQHF. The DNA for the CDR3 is TGTGCCTGGAAGACAGGAATCAATCAGCCCCAGCATTTT.

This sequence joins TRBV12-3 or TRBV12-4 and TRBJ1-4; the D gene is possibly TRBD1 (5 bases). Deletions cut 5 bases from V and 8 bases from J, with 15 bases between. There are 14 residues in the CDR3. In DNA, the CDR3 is TGTGCCAGCAGTCCTCCGCGGGACGGCGAAAAACTGTTTTTT. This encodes CASSPPRDGEKLFF.

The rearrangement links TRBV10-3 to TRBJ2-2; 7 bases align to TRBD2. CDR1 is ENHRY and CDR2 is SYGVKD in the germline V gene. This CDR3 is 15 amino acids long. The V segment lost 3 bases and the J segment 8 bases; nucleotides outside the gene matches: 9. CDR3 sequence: CAISDGRGIPGELFF. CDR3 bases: TGTGCCATCAGTGATGGGCGGGGGATCCCTGGGGAGCTGTTTTTT.

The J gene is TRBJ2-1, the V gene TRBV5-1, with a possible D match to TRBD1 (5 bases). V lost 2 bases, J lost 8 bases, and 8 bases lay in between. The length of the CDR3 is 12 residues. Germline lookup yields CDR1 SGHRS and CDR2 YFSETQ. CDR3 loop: CASSFRGDEQFF. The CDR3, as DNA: TGCGCCAGCAGCTTTAGGGGCGATGAGCAGTTCTTC.

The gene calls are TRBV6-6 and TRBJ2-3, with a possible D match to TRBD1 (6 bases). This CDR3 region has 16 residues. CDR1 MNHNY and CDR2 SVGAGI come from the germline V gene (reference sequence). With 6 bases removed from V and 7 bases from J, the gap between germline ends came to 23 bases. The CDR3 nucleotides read TGTGCCAGCAGCGACCTATCAGGGGCCTCGGAAAATACGCAGTATTTT. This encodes CASSDLSGASENTQYF.